The text below deals with one TCR beta chain. Every bit of the isolated RNA underwent reverse transcription, so sequencing read expressed TCRB transcripts. TCRdb keeps only in-frame clones here, not all; method: immunoSEQ multiplex PCR. The table has about 40,000 clones, roughly 49% seen once. These data belong to a study of beta chain features in type 1 diabetes. The length of the CDR3 is 14 residues. Germline loops: CDR1 MNHNY, CDR2 SVGAGI (reference sequence). V shed 6 bases, J shed 5 bases, and the junction held 6 bases outside the gene matches. Sequencing was done on a sample of central memory CD4+ T cells from blood. This TCR derives from a woman aged 18-29 years in good health. This sequence joins TRBV6-6 and TRBJ1-1, with 10 nucleotides matching TRBD1. CDR3 coding DNA: TGTGCCAGCAGCTGGGACAGGGGAATGACTGAAGCTTTCTTT. Its translation is CASSWDRGMTEAFF.